These 13 T cell receptor beta chains share one sample of origin, sequenced in a study of control samples from healthy donors and cancer patients. The table came from immunoSEQ multiplex PCR; TCRdb's copy has only in-frame clones and leaves some out. The sample consists of over 10,000 clones, around 79% of them appearing once. The sample was formalin-fixed, paraffin-embedded tissue. The source is a male donor with melanoma.

This rearrangement joins TRBV7-2 to TRBJ1-2; 12 bases are shared with TRBD1. The length of the CDR3 is 15 residues. From germline, CDR1 is SGHTA and CDR2 FQGNSA. Trimming at V came to 2 bases and at J to 8 bases, leaving 6 bases not matched to a gene. CDR3 nucleotides: TGTGCCAGCAGCTTAAGGGGACAGGGGGCGAAAGGCTACACCTTC. It yields the protein CASSLRGQGAKGYTF.

CDR3 coding DNA: TGTGCCAGCTCACCACCGTCCGAGACCCAGTACTTC. The encoded protein is CASSPPSETQYF. The chain recombines TRBV18 with TRBJ2-5; D call uncertain. Germline V gene lookup returns CDR1 KGHSH and CDR2 LQKENI. The CDR3 is 12 residues long. Trimming left V 0 bases short and J 5 bases short, with 4 bases between.

This rearrangement joins TRBV7-9 to TRBJ1-6, with D unclear. Trimming shortened V by 5 bases and J by 7 bases, and 6 bases separated the two germline ends. The CDR3 is 12 amino acids. CDR1 and CDR2 from the germline V gene are SEHNR and FQNEAQ (reference sequence). CDR3 sequence reads: CASSVKNSPLHF. CDR3 DNA: TGTGCCAGCAGCGTCAAGAATTCACCCCTCCACTTT.

The chain combines TRBV9 with TRBJ2-5; the match to TRBD2 covers 12 bases. With V trimmed by 3 bases and J by 5 bases, 8 bases remained unmatched. The CDR3 runs 16 residues. Germline values: CDR1 SGDLS, CDR2 YYNGEE. The CDR3 nucleotides read TGTGCCAGCAGCGACCTAGCGGGGGGGCCGTTGGAGACCCAGTACTTC. This sequence encodes CASSDLAGGPLETQYF.

The CDR3 reads CASSPQGQGIHEQYF. CDR3 nucleotides: TGTGCCAGCAGCCCCCAGGGACAGGGGATCCACGAGCAGTACTTC. J is TRBJ2-7 and V is TRBV7-2; 10 positions agree with TRBD1. Germline V gene sequence: CDR1 SGHTA, CDR2 FQGNSA. The length of the CDR3 is 15 residues. V lost 5 bases, J lost 5 bases, and 9 bases stayed unmatched.

This clone occurred once. The V call is TRBV7-8, the J call TRBJ2-1; D assignment may be TRBD1 or TRBD2 (6 bases each). This CDR3 has 15 residues. V gave up 4 bases and J gave up 9 bases, with 19 bases separating them. CDR1 and CDR2 from the germline V gene are SGHVS and FQNEAQ. CDR3 DNA: TGTGCCAGCAGCTCCAACACCGGGGGCCTTATTGAGCAGTTCTTC. Translating gives CASSSNTGGLIEQFF.

J is TRBJ1-1 and V is TRBV2; D not certain. Germline assignment: CDR1 SNHLY and CDR2 FYNNEI. The CDR3 has 15 residues. The ends were cut back, 2 bases at V and 1 base at J, with 11 bases in the middle. CDR3 DNA: TGTGCCAGCAGTGAAAGTTACGGGCCGAACACTGAAGCTTTCTTT. This encodes CASSESYGPNTEAFF.

The chain recombines TRBV18 with TRBJ1-5; D is unresolved. Trimming pared 5 bases from V and 3 bases from J, leaving 8 bases between. The CDR3 covers 13 residues. In germline, CDR1 is KGHSH, CDR2 LQKENI. The CDR3 DNA sequence: TGTGCCAGCTCATCCGATCTCAATCAGCCCCAGCATTTT. Translating it yields CASSSDLNQPQHF.

The chain is built from TRBV18 and TRBJ2-3; D is undetermined. Per the germline V gene, CDR1 is KGHSH and CDR2 is LQKENI. Trimming pared 1 base from V and 3 bases from J, leaving 5 bases between. The length of the CDR3 is 13 residues. The CDR3 region has the DNA TGTGCCAGCTCACCACAAGGGACAGATACGCAGTATTTT. It encodes CASSPQGTDTQYF.

The sample holds one count of this clone. The genes are TRBV21-1 and TRBJ1-5. TRBV21-1 is a pseudogene. The CDR3 totals 16 residues. This chain's CDR3 is CASSKTRAVNGQPQHF. The CDR3 nucleotides read TGTGCCAGCAGCAAAACGCGGGCCGTGAACGGTCAGCCCCAGCATTTT.

This CDR3 is CASSYRQKLYF. Here the CDR3 DNA reads TGTGCCAGCAGTTACCGACAGAAGCTGTACTTC. This chain uses TRBV12-3 or TRBV12-4 with TRBJ2-7, with a weak D call TRBD1 (5 bases). This CDR3 is 11 amino acids long. Between the trimmed V and J ends, which lost 4 bases and 12 bases, there was a span of 13 bases.

This sequence joins TRBV9 and TRBJ2-3; TRBD1 aligns across 7 bases. Trimming removed 3 bases from V and 9 bases from J; junction bases left unmatched: 13. The CDR3 loop spans 15 amino acids. CDR1 and CDR2 (germline): SGDLS, YYNGEE. CDR3 coding DNA: TGTGCCAGCAGCGGAGACGACAGGGTCACAGGGACGCAGTATTTT. This sequence encodes CASSGDDRVTGTQYF.

The CDR3 bases are TGTGCCAGCAGCTTTTTAGTGGGCACCGGGGAGCTGTTTTTT. Its translation is CASSFLVGTGELFF. The genes are TRBV7-8 and TRBJ2-2, with D uncertain. Between the trimmed V and J ends, which lost 3 bases and 4 bases, there was a span of 9 bases. The CDR3 is 14 amino acids. The germline V gene has CDR1 SGHVS and CDR2 FQNEAQ.